These T cell receptor beta chains were read from a single sample in a study of regulatory T cells in long-lasting Graves disease. Via MiXCR, TCRdb re-called the multiplex PCR reads, giving one row per CDR3 protein. The table lists 700,000 or so distinct CDR3 sequences, roughly 30% of them singletons. This specimen consisted of peripheral blood mononuclear cells (PBMCs), obtained when the disease was refractory, from a patient treated with antithyroid drugs. These receptors all come from a female donor with Graves disease. Both conserved end residues are part of each CDR3. The order of the fields is V gene, J gene, clone size, D gene, CDR3 protein, CDR3 DNA. A D gene is named only where the DNA matches it firmly. Only part of the rows carry a size: once, few, many, or a class if the clone is expanded.

v_gene: TRBV2; j_gene: TRBJ1-4; abundance: many; d_gene: TRBD1; CDR3aa: CASSGTGNEKLFF; CDR3nt: TGTGCCAGCAGTGGGACAGGGAATGAAAAACTGTTTTTT
v_gene: TRBV6-1; j_gene: TRBJ2-7; abundance: .; d_gene: .; CDR3aa: CASSTGSGISYEQYF; CDR3nt: TGTGCCAGCAGTACCGGCAGCGGAATCTCCTACGAGCAGTACTTC
v_gene: TRBV30; j_gene: TRBJ1-5; abundance: .; d_gene: TRBD1; CDR3aa: CAWSADRGFNQPQHF; CDR3nt: TGTGCCTGGAGTGCGGACAGGGGGTTTAATCAGCCCCAGCATTTT
v_gene: TRBV29-1; j_gene: TRBJ1-2; abundance: .; d_gene: TRBD1; CDR3aa: CSVMTGNYGYTF; CDR3nt: TGCAGCGTCATGACAGGGAACTATGGCTACACCTTC
v_gene: TRBV3-1; j_gene: TRBJ2-5; abundance: .; d_gene: .; CDR3aa: CASSQVGLETQYF; CDR3nt: TGTGCCAGCAGCCAAGTAGGGCTGGAGACCCAGTACTTC
v_gene: TRBV7-3; j_gene: TRBJ2-7; abundance: few; d_gene: TRBD2; CDR3aa: CASSIPPSGTYEQYF; CDR3nt: TGTGCCAGCAGTATTCCCCCTAGCGGGACCTACGAGCAGTACTTC
v_gene: TRBV20-1; j_gene: TRBJ1-5; abundance: .; d_gene: TRBD1; CDR3aa: CSARDLDRGPVNQLQHF; CDR3nt: TGCAGTGCTAGAGACTTAGACAGGGGGCCTGTCAATCAGCTCCAGCATTTT
v_gene: TRBV5-1; j_gene: TRBJ1-1; abundance: .; d_gene: .; CDR3aa: CASSLGVGVKNTEAFF; CDR3nt: TGCGCCAGCAGCTTGGGGGTTGGGGTAAAGAACACTGAAGCTTTCTTT
v_gene: TRBV13; j_gene: TRBJ1-6; abundance: .; d_gene: .; CDR3aa: CASSLLGLGSPLHF; CDR3nt: TGTGCCAGCAGCTTATTGGGCCTCGGCTCACCCCTCCACTTT
v_gene: TRBV19; j_gene: TRBJ1-1; abundance: .; d_gene: .; CDR3aa: CASSTHRGRGSLPTEAFF; CDR3nt: TGTGCCAGTAGTACACACCGGGGCAGGGGTTCCCTGCCCACTGAAGCTTTCTTT
v_gene: TRBV27; j_gene: TRBJ1-1; abundance: many; d_gene: TRBD1; CDR3aa: CASSFLQGVMISEAFF; CDR3nt: TGTGCCAGCAGTTTTCTCCAGGGGGTTATGATCTCTGAAGCTTTCTTT
v_gene: TRBV28; j_gene: TRBJ1-4; abundance: many; d_gene: .; CDR3aa: CASSLWATTNEKLFF; CDR3nt: TGTGCCAGCAGTTTGTGGGCGACAACTAATGAAAAACTGTTTTTT
v_gene: TRBV7-9; j_gene: TRBJ2-7; abundance: .; d_gene: .; CDR3aa: CASSPRQTGPPYEQYF; CDR3nt: TGTGCCAGCAGCCCCCGCCAGACGGGCCCTCCCTACGAGCAGTACTTC
v_gene: TRBV5-1; j_gene: TRBJ1-4; abundance: few; d_gene: TRBD1; CDR3aa: CASSPGQGSKRGEKLFF; CDR3nt: TGCGCCAGCTCGCCGGGACAGGGGTCGAAAAGAGGAGAAAAACTGTTTTTT
v_gene: TRBV6-1; j_gene: TRBJ1-5; abundance: .; d_gene: TRBD1; CDR3aa: CASRLDRGRDQPQHF; CDR3nt: TGTGCCAGCAGGCTCGACAGGGGGCGAGATCAGCCCCAGCATTTT
v_gene: TRBV5-6; j_gene: TRBJ1-5; abundance: .; d_gene: .; CDR3aa: CASSFTGGDQPQHF; CDR3nt: TGTGCCAGCAGCTTCACCGGGGGAGATCAGCCCCAGCATTTT
v_gene: TRBV19; j_gene: TRBJ1-2; abundance: .; d_gene: .; CDR3aa: CASSAPTPGLYGYTF; CDR3nt: TGTGCCAGTAGTGCCCCGACCCCAGGGCTCTATGGCTACACCTTC
v_gene: TRBV6-5; j_gene: TRBJ1-3; abundance: .; d_gene: .; CDR3aa: CASSYLGDTIYF; CDR3nt: TGTGCCAGCAGTTACCTTGGAGACACCATATATTTT
v_gene: TRBV2; j_gene: TRBJ1-5; abundance: many; d_gene: .; CDR3aa: CASSGDPAGQPQHF; CDR3nt: TGTGCCAGCAGTGGTGACCCGGCTGGGCAGCCCCAGCATTTT
v_gene: TRBV6-2/TRBV6-3; j_gene: TRBJ1-1; abundance: few; d_gene: TRBD1; CDR3aa: CASSSRGQGILGTEAFF; CDR3nt: TGTGCCAGCAGTTCCAGAGGACAGGGGATTCTAGGCACTGAAGCTTTCTTT
v_gene: TRBV18; j_gene: TRBJ1-1; abundance: .; d_gene: TRBD1; CDR3aa: CASSGQGVSTEAFF; CDR3nt: TGTGCCAGCTCGGGACAGGGGGTTAGCACTGAAGCTTTCTTT
v_gene: TRBV11-2; j_gene: TRBJ1-2; abundance: .; d_gene: .; CDR3aa: CDSSLEVSPNYGYTF; CDR3nt: TGTGACAGCAGCTTAGAGGTCAGCCCTAACTATGGCTACACCTTC
v_gene: TRBV20-1; j_gene: TRBJ2-7; abundance: .; d_gene: TRBD2; CDR3aa: CSAKQVASGSEQYF; CDR3nt: TGCAGTGCTAAGCAAGTAGCTAGCGGGAGCGAGCAGTACTTC
v_gene: TRBV9; j_gene: TRBJ1-1; abundance: few; d_gene: .; CDR3aa: CASSVGAGSVEAFF; CDR3nt: TGTGCCAGCAGCGTAGGGGCAGGGTCGGTTGAAGCTTTCTTT
v_gene: TRBV5-1; j_gene: TRBJ2-7; abundance: .; d_gene: .; CDR3aa: CASRRPGVDEQYF; CDR3nt: TGCGCCAGCAGGCGTCCAGGGGTGGACGAGCAGTACTTC
v_gene: TRBV27; j_gene: TRBJ2-7; abundance: .; d_gene: .; CDR3aa: CASSVTFSSYEQYF; CDR3nt: TGTGCCAGCAGTGTGACTTTTAGCTCCTACGAGCAGTACTTC
v_gene: TRBV11-2; j_gene: TRBJ2-5; abundance: many; d_gene: .; CDR3aa: CASLRKETQYF; CDR3nt: TGTGCCAGCCTCAGGAAAGAGACCCAGTACTTC
v_gene: TRBV6-2/TRBV6-3; j_gene: TRBJ2-7; abundance: few; d_gene: TRBD1; CDR3aa: CASRSNRGTGYEQYF; CDR3nt: TGTGCCAGCAGGTCTAACCGCGGGACAGGGTACGAGCAGTACTTC
v_gene: TRBV3-1; j_gene: TRBJ2-7; abundance: .; d_gene: TRBD2; CDR3aa: CASSQDGSSGRREQYF; CDR3nt: TGTGCCAGCAGCCAAGATGGGTCTAGCGGGAGGCGAGAGCAGTACTTC
v_gene: TRBV28; j_gene: TRBJ2-5; abundance: many; d_gene: .; CDR3aa: CASSLPAGRETQYF; CDR3nt: TGTGCCAGCAGTTTACCCGCAGGGAGAGAGACCCAGTACTTC
v_gene: TRBV20-1; j_gene: TRBJ1-4; abundance: few; d_gene: TRBD1; CDR3aa: CSAIRTGNEKLFF; CDR3nt: TGCAGTGCTATCCGGACAGGGAATGAAAAACTGTTTTTT
v_gene: TRBV7-8; j_gene: TRBJ1-1; abundance: .; d_gene: .; CDR3aa: CASSSNGGAGYTEAFF; CDR3nt: TGTGCCAGCAGCTCAAATGGGGGGGCTGGGTACACTGAAGCTTTCTTT
v_gene: TRBV7-9; j_gene: TRBJ1-1; abundance: few; d_gene: .; CDR3aa: CASSLGGSNEAFF; CDR3nt: TGTGCCAGCAGCTTAGGAGGGTCGAATGAAGCTTTCTTT
v_gene: TRBV7-9; j_gene: TRBJ2-7; abundance: few; d_gene: TRBD1; CDR3aa: CASSHDRGPEQYF; CDR3nt: TGTGCCAGCAGCCACGACAGGGGGCCCGAGCAGTACTTC
v_gene: TRBV28; j_gene: TRBJ2-5; abundance: .; d_gene: .; CDR3aa: CASSLAGAGETQYF; CDR3nt: TGTGCCAGCAGTTTAGCAGGGGCGGGAGAGACCCAGTACTTC
v_gene: TRBV6-2/TRBV6-3; j_gene: TRBJ1-4; abundance: .; d_gene: TRBD1; CDR3aa: CASSYQGGEKLFF; CDR3nt: TGTGCCAGCAGTTACCAGGGGGGGGAAAAACTGTTTTTT
v_gene: TRBV30; j_gene: TRBJ1-2; abundance: many; d_gene: .; CDR3aa: CAWSTRGYTF; CDR3nt: TGTGCCTGGAGTACCAGGGGCTACACCTTC
v_gene: TRBV6-1; j_gene: TRBJ2-7; abundance: few; d_gene: TRBD1; CDR3aa: CASGEGTAYEQYF; CDR3nt: TGTGCCAGCGGAGAAGGGACAGCGTACGAGCAGTACTTC
v_gene: TRBV11-2; j_gene: TRBJ2-5; abundance: few; d_gene: TRBD1; CDR3aa: CASSSLTSTGLGETQYF; CDR3nt: TGTGCCAGCAGCTCCCTCACATCGACAGGGTTGGGGGAGACCCAGTACTTC
v_gene: TRBV20-1; j_gene: TRBJ1-1; abundance: .; d_gene: .; CDR3aa: CSARAGESAFF; CDR3nt: TGCAGTGCCAGGGCAGGGGAGTCAGCTTTCTTT
v_gene: TRBV2; j_gene: TRBJ1-1; abundance: many; d_gene: .; CDR3aa: CASSEAGPGAAMNTEAFF; CDR3nt: TGTGCCAGCAGTGAAGCTGGGCCAGGAGCAGCTATGAACACTGAAGCTTTCTTT
v_gene: TRBV20-1; j_gene: TRBJ1-3; abundance: many; d_gene: .; CDR3aa: CSARDQGGSSGNTIYF; CDR3nt: TGCAGTGCTAGAGATCAAGGAGGGAGCTCTGGAAACACCATATATTTT
v_gene: TRBV20-1; j_gene: TRBJ1-5; abundance: .; d_gene: TRBD1; CDR3aa: CSALGTGAPLSFQPQHF; CDR3nt: TGCAGTGCACTAGGGACAGGAGCTCCTCTTTCCTTTCAGCCCCAGCATTTT
v_gene: TRBV30; j_gene: TRBJ2-5; abundance: few; d_gene: TRBD2; CDR3aa: CAWGRNRAGGQETQYF; CDR3nt: TGTGCCTGGGGCCGGAATAGGGCGGGAGGCCAAGAGACCCAGTACTTC
v_gene: TRBV2; j_gene: TRBJ2-7; abundance: few; d_gene: .; CDR3aa: CASSEGTAKEQYF; CDR3nt: TGTGCCAGCAGTGAAGGGACCGCAAAGGAGCAGTACTTC
v_gene: TRBV2; j_gene: TRBJ1-4; abundance: many; d_gene: .; CDR3aa: CASRYQLDRLFF; CDR3nt: TGTGCCAGCAGATACCAGTTGGACAGACTGTTTTTT
v_gene: TRBV6-1; j_gene: TRBJ2-7; abundance: many; d_gene: TRBD2; CDR3aa: CASSRTSGRPSYEQYF; CDR3nt: TGTGCCAGCAGTAGGACTAGCGGACGCCCCTCCTACGAGCAGTACTTC
v_gene: TRBV7-9; j_gene: TRBJ2-5; abundance: few; d_gene: TRBD2; CDR3aa: CASSPTSGVQETQYF; CDR3nt: TGTGCCAGCAGCCCCACTAGCGGAGTCCAAGAGACCCAGTACTTC
v_gene: TRBV9; j_gene: TRBJ1-2; abundance: .; d_gene: .; CDR3aa: CASSGWGLNYGYTF; CDR3nt: TGTGCCAGCAGCGGTTGGGGCCTCAACTATGGCTACACCTTC
v_gene: TRBV6-2/TRBV6-3; j_gene: TRBJ2-5; abundance: few; d_gene: .; CDR3aa: CASSYRRFPTSEETQYF; CDR3nt: TGTGCCAGCAGTTACAGGAGGTTTCCAACCAGCGAAGAGACCCAGTACTTC
v_gene: TRBV14; j_gene: TRBJ1-5; abundance: .; d_gene: .; CDR3aa: CASTPPQPYSNQPQHF; CDR3nt: TGTGCCAGCACCCCCCCACAGCCGTATAGCAATCAGCCCCAGCATTTT